Following are 21 T cell receptor beta chains from one sample sequenced in a study of blood T cell repertoires in COVID-19. Clones were sequenced by immunoSEQ multiplex PCR, and TCRdb holds only the in-frame ones, with some missing. The sample consists of roughly 260,000 clones, around nine tenths of them appearing once. Sample: PBMCs or T cells enriched from blood (not recorded which). Receptors were obtained from a young woman who had recovered from COVID-19.

The rearrangement links TRBV6-5 to TRBJ2-3, with D uncertain. The germline CDR1 and CDR2 sequences are MNHEY and SVGAGI. The CDR3 runs to 13 residues. Trimming pared 6 bases from V and 0 bases from J, leaving 7 bases between. In nucleotides, the CDR3 is TGTGCCAGCAGCGGGTCAAGCACAGATACGCAGTATTTT. It translates to CASSGSSTDTQYF.

This clone has just one count. Other DNA sequences in this specimen translate into the identical CDR3. This chain links TRBV27 with TRBJ2-1; 12 bases are shared with TRBD2. The germline gives CDR1 MNHEY, CDR2 SMNVEV (reference sequence). The CDR3 loop spans 14 amino acids. The J segment lost 4 bases and the V segment lost 8 bases, leaving 3 bases of the junction unmatched. The CDR3 loop is CASSGTSGYNEQFF. The DNA for the CDR3 is TGTGCCAGCTCCGGGACTAGCGGGTACAATGAGCAGTTCTTC.

This clone is a singleton in its sample. The rearrangement joins TRBV18 to TRBJ1-5, with no clear D. Germline V gene data show CDR1 as KGHSH and CDR2 as LQKENI. CDR3 length equals 12 residues. V lost 3 bases and J 6 bases, leaving 6 bases between the germline ends. CDR3 bases: TGTGCCAGCTCACCTGCGGGTCAGCCCCAGCATTTT. This encodes CASSPAGQPQHF.

The genes are TRBV28 and TRBJ1-2; D is ambiguous. The ends were cut back, 5 bases at V and 8 bases at J, with 15 bases in the middle. The germline V gene has CDR1 MDHEN and CDR2 SYDVKM. CDR3 length: 13 residues. CDR3 bases: TGTGCCAGCAGTCGTGGGAGCTACGAGGGCTACACCTTC. Amino acids: CASSRGSYEGYTF.

The chain couples TRBV3-1 (or the pseudogene TRBV3-2) to TRBJ2-5, with 7 positions matching TRBD2. Germline CDR1 is LGHDT and CDR2 is YNNKEL (reference sequence). This CDR3 region has 16 residues. J lost 1 base, V lost 1 base, and 6 bases had no gene match. In DNA form, the CDR3 reads TGTGCCAGCAGCCAAGTTGGCGGGGGACCCCAAGAGACCCAGTACTTC. Amino acids: CASSQVGGGPQETQYF.

The genes are TRBV5-1 and TRBJ1-2; D is unclear. CDR3 size: 13 residues. V was trimmed by 1 base and J by 5 bases, leaving 9 bases between them. The germline V gene has CDR1 SGHRS and CDR2 YFSETQ. The CDR3 sequence is CASSLRPGYGYTF. Written as DNA, the CDR3 is TGCGCCAGCAGCTTGAGACCAGGTTATGGCTACACCTTC.

V and J are TRBV29-1 and TRBJ2-7; D might be TRBD1 (6 bases). CDR3 length equals 15 residues. V was trimmed by 6 bases and J by 6 bases, leaving 24 bases between them. Germline loops: CDR1 SQVTM, CDR2 ANQGSEA. Written as DNA, the CDR3 is TGCAGCGTCGCCCTTCAATGGGGCAGGGGTGGCGAGCAGTACTTC. Translated, it gives CSVALQWGRGGEQYF.

V and J are TRBV11-3 and TRBJ2-7, with D maybe TRBD1 (5 bases). V lost 5 bases and J lost 6, with 20 bases in between. This CDR3 is 15 amino acids long. CDR1 and CDR2 from the germline V gene are SGHNT and YENEEA. The CDR3 nucleotides read TGTGCCAGCAGCCCACGATTCCCGGACATTCCCGAGCAGTACTTC. Amino acids: CASSPRFPDIPEQYF.

This clone was recorded many times. This chain links TRBV30 with TRBJ1-3, with D hard to call. This CDR3 spans 15 amino acids. V was clipped by 2 bases and J by 0 bases, with 11 bases between them. Germline assignment: CDR1 GTSNPN and CDR2 SVGIG (reference sequence). The CDR3 region has the DNA TGTGCCTGGAGTTTAGAGCCGATCTCTGGAAACACCATATATTTT. It yields the protein CAWSLEPISGNTIYF.

By share, this clone ranks as medium-sized. The chain joins TRBV27 to TRBJ2-7; 9 positions match TRBD1. With 5 bases clipped from V and 2 bases from J, the junction kept 7 bases outside the gene matches. Germline loops: CDR1 MNHEY, CDR2 SMNVEV (reference sequence). This CDR3 has 15 amino acids. Here the CDR3 reads CASSHGTGYPYEQYF. The CDR3 bases are TGTGCCAGCAGTCACGGGACAGGGTACCCCTACGAGCAGTACTTC.

This clone showed up just once. The V call is TRBV6-4, the J call TRBJ2-7; 10 bases agree with TRBD1. J lost 7 bases, V lost 6 bases, and 9 bases had no gene match. CDR3 size: 14 residues. Per germline, CDR1 MRHNA and CDR2 SNTAGT. The CDR3 region has the DNA TGTGCCAGCAGCTCGGACAGGGGGGTTGGAGAGCAGTACTTC. It specifies CASSSDRGVGEQYF.

The rearrangement joins TRBV30 to TRBJ2-3, with TRBD2 as a possible D gene (5 bases). The germline V gene has CDR1 GTSNPN and CDR2 SVGIG (reference sequence). This CDR3 has 15 residues. Between the trimmed V and J ends, which lost 1 base and 4 bases, there was a span of 15 bases. Here the CDR3 reads CAWSALNGVADTQYF. CDR3 DNA sequence: TGTGCCTGGAGTGCGTTGAACGGGGTGGCAGATACGCAGTATTTT.

The chain has TRBV1 and TRBJ2-1; TRBD2 is taken as the D call from the table, unchecked against the DNA. TRBV1 is deemed a pseudogene. The CDR3 has 15 residues. CDR3 DNA sequence: TGCACCAGCAGCCAAGGACGGGGGGCGAACAATGAGCAGTTCTTC. It yields the protein CTSSQGRGANNEQFF.

This chain joins TRBV10-2 and TRBJ1-1; maybe TRBD1 (6 bases). CDR1 and CDR2 (germline): WSHSY, SAAADI. V was cut by 10 bases and J by 4 bases, with 28 bases left in between. The CDR3 sequence is 17 residues long. Here the CDR3 DNA reads TGCGCCACAGGGGATCGCTGGGATGGTCGGACAATCACTGAAGCTTTCTTT. Residues: CATGDRWDGRTITEAFF.

The CDR3 region is CASSFPSGGYTF. CDR3 coding DNA: TGTGCCAGCAGTTTCCCGTCGGGGGGCTACACCTTC. This chain connects TRBV6-5 to TRBJ1-2; D is undetermined. This CDR3 region has 12 residues. CDR1 and CDR2 (germline): MNHEY, SVGAGI. V dropped 4 bases and J dropped 8 bases, with 11 bases sitting between them.

The CDR3 reads CASSEGGQTQYF. The CDR3 DNA reads TGTGCCAGCAGTGAAGGGGGGCAGACCCAGTACTTC. The V gene is TRBV2, the J gene TRBJ2-5, with a possible D match to TRBD1 (6 bases). CDR3 length: 12 residues. Germline CDR1 is SNHLY and CDR2 is FYNNEI. The ends were cut back, 1 base at V and 6 bases at J, with 6 bases in the middle.

The chain links TRBV2 to TRBJ2-1, with 8 positions matching TRBD2. The V gene end was trimmed by 4 bases and the J gene end by 3 bases; junction bases not matched to a gene: 5. The CDR3 length is 15 residues. Germline V gene sequence: CDR1 SNHLY, CDR2 FYNNEI. The CDR3: CASSAPGLGYNEQFF. In DNA form, the CDR3 reads TGTGCCAGCAGTGCTCCGGGACTAGGCTACAATGAGCAGTTCTTC.

The chain combines TRBV10-3 with TRBJ2-1; the match to TRBD1 covers 11 bases. The germline V gene encodes CDR1 ENHRY and CDR2 SYGVKD. With 9 bases clipped from V and 7 bases from J, the junction kept 8 bases outside the gene matches. This CDR3 has 14 residues. The DNA of the CDR3 is TGTGCCATTAGGACAGGGGGCAATGGGAATGAGCAGTTCTTC. Protein product: CAIRTGGNGNEQFF.

V usage is TRBV5-1 and J usage is TRBJ2-3, with TRBD2 matching over 11 bases. Trimming at V came to 3 bases and at J to 0 bases, leaving 3 bases not matched to a gene. CDR3 size: 16 residues. Germline lookup yields CDR1 SGHRS and CDR2 YFSETQ. CDR3 sequence reads: CASSSTSGRSTDTQYF. The CDR3 DNA reads as TGCGCCAGCAGCTCTACTAGCGGGAGAAGCACAGATACGCAGTATTTT.

About this clone itself: The junction differs from germline at one of its ends, possibly a read error. V is TRBV6-5 and J is TRBJ1-2, with D perhaps TRBD1 (5 bases). The CDR3 has 14 amino acids. Germline CDR1 MNHEY, CDR2 SVGAGI. CDR3 nucleotide sequence: TGTGCCAGCACTTCATCCCGGGACGGGACTTCCTACTACTTC. Translating gives CASTSSRDGTSYYF.

This clone was counted once. V usage is TRBV18 and J usage is TRBJ1-2, with D possibly TRBD1 on 6 matching bases. The CDR3 runs 12 residues. Trimming pared 4 bases from V and 8 bases from J, leaving 11 bases between. The germline V gene has CDR1 KGHSH and CDR2 LQKENI. CDR3 protein: CASSLQGGGYTF. The CDR3 region has the DNA TGTGCCAGCTCACTACAGGGCGGAGGCTACACCTTC.